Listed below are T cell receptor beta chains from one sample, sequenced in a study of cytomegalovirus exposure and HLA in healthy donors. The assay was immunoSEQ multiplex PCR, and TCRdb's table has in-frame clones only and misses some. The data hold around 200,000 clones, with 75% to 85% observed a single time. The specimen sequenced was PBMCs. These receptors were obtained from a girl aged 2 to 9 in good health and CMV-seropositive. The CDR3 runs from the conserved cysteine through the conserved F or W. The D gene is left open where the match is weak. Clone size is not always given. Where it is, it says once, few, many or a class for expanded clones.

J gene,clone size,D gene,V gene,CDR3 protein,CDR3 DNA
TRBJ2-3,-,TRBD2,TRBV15,CATSRDGRGATDTQYF,TGTGCCACCAGCAGAGATGGGCGGGGGGCGACAGATACGCAGTATTTT
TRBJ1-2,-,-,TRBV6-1,CASSVGAGNYGYTF,TGTGCCAGCAGTGTAGGGGCAGGGAACTATGGCTACACCTTC
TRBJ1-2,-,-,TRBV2,CASRKQGMVYGYTF,TGTGCCAGCAGAAAGCAGGGGATGGTCTATGGCTACACCTTC
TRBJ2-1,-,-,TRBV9,CASSVDNPSYNEQFF,TGTGCCAGCAGCGTAGACAACCCCTCCTACAATGAGCAGTTCTTC
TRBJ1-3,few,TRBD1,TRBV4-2,CASSQDNRGVSGNTIYF,TGTGCCAGCAGCCAAGACAACAGGGGGGTTTCTGGAAACACCATATATTTT
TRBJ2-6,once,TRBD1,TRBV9,CASSGRDRGLAGANVLTF,TGTGCCAGCAGCGGCCGGGACAGGGGACTCGCTGGGGCCAACGTCCTGACTTTC
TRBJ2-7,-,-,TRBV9,CASSVKAASSRYEQYF,TGTGCCAGCAGCGTAAAAGCCGCTAGCTCCAGGTACGAGCAGTACTTC
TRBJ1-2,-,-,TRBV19,CASSLQGSGYTF,TGTGCCAGTAGTTTACAGGGCAGTGGCTACACCTTC
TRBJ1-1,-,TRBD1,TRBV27,CASSLWGQGNTEAFF,TGTGCCAGCAGTTTATGGGGACAGGGTAACACTGAAGCTTTCTTT
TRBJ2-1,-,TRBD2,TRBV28,CASGEAGVSNEQFF,TGTGCCAGCGGAGAAGCGGGAGTCTCTAATGAGCAGTTCTTC
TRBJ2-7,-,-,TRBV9,CASSVGGNYEQYF,TGTGCCAGCAGCGTAGGAGGGAACTACGAGCAGTACTTC
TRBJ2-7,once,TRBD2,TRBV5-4,CASSLSGVSSYEQYF,TGTGCCAGCAGCTTGAGCGGGGTGAGCTCCTACGAGCAGTACTTC
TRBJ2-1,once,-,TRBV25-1,CASHRDSTDILYNEQFF,TGTGCCAGCCACAGGGATTCGACAGACATACTATACAATGAGCAGTTCTTC
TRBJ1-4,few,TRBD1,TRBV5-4,CASSSGGTGGRGEKLFF,TGTGCCAGCAGCTCGGGGGGGACAGGGGGAAGAGGTGAAAAACTGTTTTTT
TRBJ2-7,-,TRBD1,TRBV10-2,CASWTGEGYEQYF,TGCGCCAGCTGGACAGGGGAAGGCTACGAGCAGTACTTC
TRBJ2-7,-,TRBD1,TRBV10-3,CASQGAPAYEQYF,TGTGCCAGCCAGGGGGCACCGGCCTACGAGCAGTACTTC
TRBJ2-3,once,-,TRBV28,CASSSTVDTQYF,TGTGCCAGCAGCTCCACGGTGGATACGCAGTATTTT
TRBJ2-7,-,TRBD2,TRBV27,CASSLGGDYEQYF,TGTGCCAGCAGTTTAGGGGGGGACTACGAGCAGTACTTC
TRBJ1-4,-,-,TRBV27,CASSLDYGLNEKLFF,TGTGCCAGCAGTTTAGACTATGGTCTTAATGAAAAACTGTTTTTT
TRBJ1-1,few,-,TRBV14,CASSRGGVETEAFF,TGTGCCAGCAGCCGAGGGGGGGTAGAAACTGAAGCTTTCTTT
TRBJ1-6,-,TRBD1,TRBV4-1,CASSHENRGNSPLHF,TGCGCCAGCAGCCATGAAAACAGGGGAAATTCACCCCTCCACTTT
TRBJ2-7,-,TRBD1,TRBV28,CASSIPGQGKVHEQYF,TGTGCCAGCAGTATTCCCGGACAGGGCAAAGTCCACGAGCAGTACTTC
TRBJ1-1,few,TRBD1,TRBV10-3,CAISFRDRGDTEAFF,TGTGCCATCAGCTTCCGGGACAGGGGGGATACTGAAGCTTTCTTT
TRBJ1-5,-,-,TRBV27,CASRRQSNQPQHF,TGTGCCAGCAGACGACAGAGCAATCAGCCCCAGCATTTT
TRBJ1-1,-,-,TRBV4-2,CASTRVQANTEAFF,TGTGCCAGCACCCGAGTACAGGCGAACACTGAAGCTTTCTTT
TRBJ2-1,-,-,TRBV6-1,CASSEVSDSFF,TGTGCCAGCAGTGAAGTGAGCGACTCGTTCTTC
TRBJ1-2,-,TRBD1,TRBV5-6,CASSGRGREYGYTF,TGTGCCAGCAGCGGCAGGGGGCGAGAGTATGGCTACACCTTC
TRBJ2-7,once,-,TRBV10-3,CAASGSSYEQYF,TGTGCCGCCTCCGGGTCTTCCTACGAGCAGTACTTC
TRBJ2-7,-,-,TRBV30,CAWSPRENEQYF,TGTGCCTGGAGTCCCAGGGAAAACGAGCAGTACTTC
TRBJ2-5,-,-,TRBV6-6,CASSYRRLGETQYF,TGTGCCAGCAGTTACCGTCGACTAGGCGAGACCCAGTACTTC
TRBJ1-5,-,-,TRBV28,CASSPGTPISYSNQPQHF,TGTGCCAGCAGCCCTGGGACACCGATATCGTATAGCAATCAGCCCCAGCATTTT
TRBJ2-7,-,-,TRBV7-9,CASSLTASVAYEQYF,TGTGCCAGCAGCTTAACTGCTAGCGTAGCCTACGAGCAGTACTTC
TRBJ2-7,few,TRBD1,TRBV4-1,CASSQSNEGTGEKNEQYF,TGCGCCAGCAGCCAATCTAACGAGGGAACAGGGGAGAAGAACGAGCAGTACTTC
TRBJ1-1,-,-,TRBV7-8,CASSLVVGANTEAFF,TGTGCCAGCAGCTTAGTTGTGGGGGCGAACACTGAAGCTTTCTTT
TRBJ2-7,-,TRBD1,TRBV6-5,CASSYWYRGYEQYF,TGTGCCAGCAGTTACTGGTACAGGGGCTACGAGCAGTACTTC
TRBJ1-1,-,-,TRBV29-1,CSVGVQRNTEAFF,TGCAGCGTTGGTGTACAGAGGAACACTGAAGCTTTCTTT
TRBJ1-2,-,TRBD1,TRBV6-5,CASSGGTGKDYGYPF,TGTGCCAGCAGTGGGGGGACAGGGAAGGACTATGGCTACCCCTTC
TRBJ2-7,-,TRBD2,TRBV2,CASLLADTYEQYF,TGTGCCAGCTTACTAGCGGATACCTACGAGCAGTACTTC
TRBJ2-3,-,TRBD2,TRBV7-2,CASSSPTSGRDGTDTQYF,TGTGCCAGCAGCTCTCCGACTAGCGGGAGGGACGGCACAGATACGCAGTATTTT
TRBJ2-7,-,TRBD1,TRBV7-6,CASSLGDRGSYEQYF,TGTGCCAGCAGCTTAGGGGACAGGGGCTCCTACGAGCAGTACTTC
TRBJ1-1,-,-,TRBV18,CASSSGAGTEAFF,TGTGCCAGCTCAAGTGGGGCTGGAACTGAAGCTTTCTTT
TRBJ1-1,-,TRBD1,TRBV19,CASSSDRKREAFF,TGTGCCAGTAGTTCGGACAGGAAAAGAGAAGCTTTCTTT
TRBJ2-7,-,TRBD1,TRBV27,CASSSTGTGLYEQYF,TGTGCCAGCAGTTCAACCGGGACAGGGTTATACGAGCAGTACTTC